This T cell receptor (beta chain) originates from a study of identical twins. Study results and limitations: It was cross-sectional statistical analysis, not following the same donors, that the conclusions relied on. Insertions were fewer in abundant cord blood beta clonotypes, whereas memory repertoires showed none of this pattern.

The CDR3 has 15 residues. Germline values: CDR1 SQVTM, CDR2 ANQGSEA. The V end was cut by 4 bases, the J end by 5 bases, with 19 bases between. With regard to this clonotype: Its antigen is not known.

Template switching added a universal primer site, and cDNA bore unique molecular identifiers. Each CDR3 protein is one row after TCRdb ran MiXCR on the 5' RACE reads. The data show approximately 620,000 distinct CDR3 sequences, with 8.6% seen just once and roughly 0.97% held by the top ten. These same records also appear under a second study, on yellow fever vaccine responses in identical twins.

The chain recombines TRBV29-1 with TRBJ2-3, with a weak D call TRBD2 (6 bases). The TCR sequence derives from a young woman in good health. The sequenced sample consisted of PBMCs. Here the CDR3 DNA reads TGCAGCGTTGTCGGCGGGATAATAGCTGGAGATACGCAGTATTTT. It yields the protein CSVVGGIIAGDTQYF.